What follows describes a single T cell receptor beta chain. The antigen is not known. The data stem from a study of cytomegalovirus exposure and HLA in healthy donors. Notes on the study in general: Specificity of three CMV-associated chains for CMV antigens was verified in vitro. Despite most TCR sequences being rare, some public TCRs occurred in many donors.

Trimming took 0 bases from V and 7 from J, leaving 14 bases between them. Germline values: CDR1 SGHDT, CDR2 YYEEEE. CDR3 length equals 16 residues. The donors were in the approximately 120-subject validation cohort, distinct from the roughly 670-subject first cohort. Profiled with immunoSEQ multiplex PCR; TCRdb holds only in-frame clones, not every one. The data contain 150,000 to 200,000 clones, 75% to 90% of them singletons. V and J are TRBV5-6 and TRBJ1-6, with unresolved D. The sequencing input was PBMCs. The clonotype comes from a woman aged 18-29 years in good health and CMV-seronegative. CDR3 nucleotides: TGTGCCAGCAGCTTGGGCCTCCGTACTTCGAATTCACCCCTCCACTTT. As protein: CASSLGLRTSNSPLHF.